The 10 T cell receptor beta chains below were found in one sample sequenced in a study of T cell responses to AZD1222 COVID-19 vaccine. The data were produced by immunoSEQ multiplex PCR, yet TCRdb's version contains in-frame clones alone and is incomplete. The data contain roughly 200,000 clones, 80% to 90% of them seen just once; the ten biggest clones take up about 7.2%. Sequences were derived from peripheral blood, sampled on day 0 of AZD1222 vaccination. Receptors originate from an adult in good health.

The chain employs TRBV19 and TRBJ2-4; possibly TRBD1 or TRBD2 for D (5 bases each). V lost 8 bases and J 6 bases, leaving 14 bases between the germline ends. This CDR3 has 13 residues. Germline assignment: CDR1 LNHDA and CDR2 SQIVND (reference sequence). CDR3 sequence (DNA): TGTGCCAGTGGGTCAGGGACGGGAAACATTCAGTACTTC. Its translation is CASGSGTGNIQYF.

In this sample, this clone turned up once. V usage is TRBV4-1 and J usage is TRBJ1-2; maybe TRBD1 (6 bases). CDR1 and CDR2 (germline): MGHRA, YSYEKL. Trimming removed 4 bases from V and 6 bases from J, with 21 bases in between. The CDR3 has 16 residues. CDR3 sequence: CASSPEIGGRIHGYTF. The CDR3 DNA reads as TGCGCCAGCAGCCCAGAGATTGGGGGGCGCATCCATGGCTACACCTTC.

The chain uses TRBV7-3 and TRBJ2-7, with 7 positions matching TRBD2. CDR1 is SGHTA and CDR2 is FQGTGA in the germline V gene. This CDR3 is 15 amino acids long. V was clipped by 0 bases and J by 5 bases; unmatched bases: 7. This chain's CDR3 is CASSLTRGEFHEQYF. The CDR3 DNA is TGTGCCAGCAGCTTAACCCGGGGGGAATTCCACGAGCAGTACTTC.

This chain links TRBV7-3 with TRBJ2-3, with TRBD2 as a possible D gene (7 bases). This CDR3 is built from 18 residues. Germline V gene lookup returns CDR1 SGHTA and CDR2 FQGTGA. The V and J ends lost 1 base and 2 bases respectively, with 19 bases between them. The CDR3 DNA is TGTGCCAGCAGCTTAAGCAGGGGAGGGGACTTTTTCACAGATACGCAGTATTTT. This gives the protein CASSLSRGGDFFTDTQYF.

The chain joins TRBV5-1 to TRBJ2-7; 7 positions match TRBD1. From germline, CDR1 is SGHRS and CDR2 YFSETQ. CDR3 length: 15 amino acids. Trimming removed 4 bases from V and 0 bases from J; junction bases left unmatched: 7. The chain's CDR3 is CASSPGQLNSYEQYF. The CDR3 DNA is TGCGCCAGCAGCCCGGGACAGTTGAACTCCTACGAGCAGTACTTC.

CDR3 sequence: CASSLAGGGGRYEQYF. CDR3 DNA: TGTGCCAGCAGCTTAGCGGGCGGAGGGGGCCGCTACGAGCAGTACTTC. The rearrangement joins TRBV7-9 to TRBJ2-7; tentative D call: TRBD1 (7 bases). Germline CDR1 is SEHNR and CDR2 is FQNEAQ (reference sequence). The CDR3 is 16 residues long. V lost 0 bases and J lost 3, with 15 bases in between.

As to this clone: The sample contains more than one DNA sequence encoding this CDR3. This sequence joins TRBV19 and TRBJ2-7, with a tentative D call TRBD2 (6 bases). The CDR3 consists of 13 residues. Germline V CDR1 and CDR2: LNHDA, SQIVND (reference sequence). Trimming removed 3 bases from V and 3 bases from J, with 9 bases in between. This CDR3 reads CASSIEGGYEQYF. In DNA, the CDR3 is TGTGCCAGTAGTATCGAGGGAGGCTACGAGCAGTACTTC.

J is TRBJ2-7 and V is TRBV28, with a tentative D call TRBD2 (6 bases). The CDR3 spans 16 residues. Trimming removed 1 base from V and 6 bases from J, with 19 bases in between. Germline-derived CDR1 and CDR2 are MDHEN and SYDVKM. The CDR3 region has the DNA TGTGCCAGCAGTTTATCCGGTGTAGTAGCGGTTTCCGAGCAGTACTTC. It translates to CASSLSGVVAVSEQYF.

V gene TRBV7-9 combines with J gene TRBJ2-5, with D uncertain. Trimming stripped 3 bases from V and 1 base from J, with 12 bases between. The CDR3 loop spans 15 amino acids. Germline CDR1 is SEHNR and CDR2 is FQNEAQ (reference sequence). This chain's CDR3 is CASSLVPPGQETQYF. As DNA, the CDR3 is TGTGCCAGCAGCTTGGTACCCCCGGGCCAAGAGACCCAGTACTTC.

The genes are TRBV30 and TRBJ1-2; perhaps TRBD1 as D (6 bases). This CDR3 region has 15 residues. The germline CDR1 and CDR2 sequences are GTSNPN and SVGIG (reference sequence). The V gene lost 1 base and the J gene lost 8 bases, with 20 bases spanning the gap. The CDR3 nucleotides read TGTGCCTGGAGTGGCTCGGGCAGGGGATCGGGGGGCTACACCTTC. This gives the protein CAWSGSGRGSGGYTF.